This T cell receptor (beta chain) was obtained from a study of shared clonotypes between healthy human individuals. Study-level information: Per donor, three plates held CD4 naive cells, three held CD4 memory, two held CD8 naive and one held CD8 memory.

Cells designated naive CD8 were CD45RO-negative and were positively selected for CCR7, with terminally differentiated effector memory CD45RA+ cells excluded. TCRdb's table, derived via immunoSEQ multiplex PCR, lists solely in-frame clones and lacks some. The table shows approximately 2,200,000 clones, with about 93% occurring only once. This CDR3 comprises 11 residues. Looked up from germline, CDR1 is MGHRA and CDR2 is YSYEKL. V trimming: 10 bases; J trimming: 11 bases; junction bases outside the gene matches: 8. This sequence joins TRBV4-1 and TRBJ1-2; 9 positions match TRBD1. The origin of this receptor is a man younger than 35 in good health. Some clones in this sample may be carry-over from other donors' samples. The specimen was naive CD8+ T cells from PBMCs. The CDR3 is CATKGQGWYTF. In DNA form, the CDR3 reads TGCGCCACCAAGGGACAGGGTTGGTACACCTTC.